This section outlines one T cell receptor beta chain sequence together with its context. Its cognate antigen is unknown. This CDR3 has 15 residues. CDR1 is SGHNT, CDR2 YENEEA, per germline. Trimming removed 1 base at V and 6 bases at J, with 12 bases between. What was sequenced were expressed TCRB transcripts, since all of the isolated RNA had been reverse transcribed. Libraries were prepared by immunoSEQ multiplex PCR; TCRdb keeps only in-frame clonotypes and omits some of them. The profile shows under 200,000 clones, around 8% of them singletons. This sample stems from a study of beta chain features in type 1 diabetes. Study-wide context: Cells sorted and examined across all samples totaled more than 90,000,000.

Study-level points and caveats: Type 1 diabetes patients had TCRB CDR3s that were shorter (moderately but significantly so) in all four CD4+ subsets.

The sequence was obtained from a woman between 18 and 29 years old with type 1 diabetes. The chain combines TRBV11-3 with TRBJ1-4; tentatively, D is TRBD1 (6 bases). Sequencing used central memory CD4+ T cells from blood. This CDR3 reads CASSLAQGSDEKLFF. In DNA form, the CDR3 reads TGTGCCAGCAGCTTAGCCCAGGGGTCGGATGAAAAACTGTTTTTT.